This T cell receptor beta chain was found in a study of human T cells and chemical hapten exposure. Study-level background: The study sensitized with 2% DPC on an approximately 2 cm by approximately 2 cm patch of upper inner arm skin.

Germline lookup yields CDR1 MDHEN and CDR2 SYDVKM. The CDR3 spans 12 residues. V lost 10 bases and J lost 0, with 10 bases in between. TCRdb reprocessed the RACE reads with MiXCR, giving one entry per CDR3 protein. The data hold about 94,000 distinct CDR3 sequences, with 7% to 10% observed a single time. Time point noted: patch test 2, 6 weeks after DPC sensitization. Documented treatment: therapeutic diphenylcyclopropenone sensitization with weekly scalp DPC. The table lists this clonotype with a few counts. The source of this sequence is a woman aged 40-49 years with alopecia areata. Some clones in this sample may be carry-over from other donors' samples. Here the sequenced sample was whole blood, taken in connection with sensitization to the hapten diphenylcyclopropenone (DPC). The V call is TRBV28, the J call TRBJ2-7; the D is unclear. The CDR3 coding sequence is TGTGCCACCGTACGTAGCTCCTACGAGCAGTACTTC. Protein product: CATVRSSYEQYF.